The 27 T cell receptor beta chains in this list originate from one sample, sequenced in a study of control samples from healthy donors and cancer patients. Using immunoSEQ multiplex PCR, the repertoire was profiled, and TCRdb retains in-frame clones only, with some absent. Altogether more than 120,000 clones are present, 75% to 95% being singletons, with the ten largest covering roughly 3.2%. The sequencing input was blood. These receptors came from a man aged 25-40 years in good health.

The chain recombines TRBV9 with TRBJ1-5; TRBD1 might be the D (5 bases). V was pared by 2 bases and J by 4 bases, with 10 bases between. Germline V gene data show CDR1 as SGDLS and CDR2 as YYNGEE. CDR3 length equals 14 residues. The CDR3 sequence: CASSVGTANQPQHF. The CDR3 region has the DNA TGTGCCAGCAGCGTTGGGACGGCGAATCAGCCCCAGCATTTT. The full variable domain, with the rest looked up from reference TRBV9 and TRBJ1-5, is DSGVTQTPKHLITATGQRVTLRCSPRSGDLSVYWYQQSLDQGLQFLIQYYNGEERAKGNILERFSAQQFPDLHSELNLSSLELGDSALYFCASSVGTANQPQHFGDGTRLSIL.

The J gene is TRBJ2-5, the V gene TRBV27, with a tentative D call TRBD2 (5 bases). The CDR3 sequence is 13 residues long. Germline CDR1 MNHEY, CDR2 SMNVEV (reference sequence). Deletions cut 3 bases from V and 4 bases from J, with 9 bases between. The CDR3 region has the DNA TGTGCCAGCAGTTTTGATGGGAGAGAGACCCAGTACTTC. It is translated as CASSFDGRETQYF.

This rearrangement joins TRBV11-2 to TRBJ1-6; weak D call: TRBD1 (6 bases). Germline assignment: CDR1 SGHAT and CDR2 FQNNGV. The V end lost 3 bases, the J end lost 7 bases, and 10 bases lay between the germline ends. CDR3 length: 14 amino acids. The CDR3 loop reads CASSFPQGNSPLHF. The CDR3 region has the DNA TGTGCCAGCAGCTTTCCTCAGGGGAATTCACCCCTCCACTTT. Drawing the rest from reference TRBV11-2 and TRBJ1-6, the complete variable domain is EAGVAQSPRYKIIEKRQSVAFWCNPISGHATLYWYQQILGQGPKLLIQFQNNGVVDDSQLPKDRFSAERLKGVDSTLKIQPAKLEDSAVYLCASSFPQGNSPLHFGNGTRLTVT.

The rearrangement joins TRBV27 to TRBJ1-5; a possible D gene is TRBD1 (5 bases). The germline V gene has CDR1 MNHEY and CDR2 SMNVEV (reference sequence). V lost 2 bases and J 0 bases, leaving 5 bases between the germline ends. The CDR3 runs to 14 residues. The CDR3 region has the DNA TGTGCCAGCAGTTTAGGGGGTAGCAATCAGCCCCAGCATTTT. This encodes CASSLGGSNQPQHF.

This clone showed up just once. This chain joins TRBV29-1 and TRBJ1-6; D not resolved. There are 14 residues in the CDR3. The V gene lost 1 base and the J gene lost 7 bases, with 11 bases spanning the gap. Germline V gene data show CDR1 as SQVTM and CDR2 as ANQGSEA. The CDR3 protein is CSVEVPPSNSPLHF. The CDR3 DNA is TGCAGCGTTGAAGTTCCCCCCTCCAATTCACCCCTCCACTTT.

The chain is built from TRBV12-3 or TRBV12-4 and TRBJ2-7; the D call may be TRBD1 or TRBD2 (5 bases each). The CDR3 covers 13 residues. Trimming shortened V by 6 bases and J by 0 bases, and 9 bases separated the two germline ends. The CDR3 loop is CASSGDGSYEQYF. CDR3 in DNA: TGTGCCAGCAGCGGGGACGGCTCCTACGAGCAGTACTTC.

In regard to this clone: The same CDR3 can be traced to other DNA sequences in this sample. The CDR3 region has the DNA TGTGCCAGCAGTTTATCAGGGGGCTATGGCTACACCTTC. Translating it yields CASSLSGGYGYTF. This chain links TRBV28 with TRBJ1-2, with 7 positions matching TRBD1. The CDR3 length is 13 residues. Germline V gives CDR1 MDHEN, CDR2 SYDVKM. V lost 1 base, J lost 4 bases, and 0 bases stayed unmatched.

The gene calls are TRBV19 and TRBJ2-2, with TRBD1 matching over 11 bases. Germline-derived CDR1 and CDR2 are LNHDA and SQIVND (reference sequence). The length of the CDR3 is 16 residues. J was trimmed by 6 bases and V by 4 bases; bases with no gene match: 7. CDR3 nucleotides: TGTGCCAGTAGTACGAGGACAGGGGGCGGGGCCGGGGAGCTGTTTTTT. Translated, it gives CASSTRTGGGAGELFF.

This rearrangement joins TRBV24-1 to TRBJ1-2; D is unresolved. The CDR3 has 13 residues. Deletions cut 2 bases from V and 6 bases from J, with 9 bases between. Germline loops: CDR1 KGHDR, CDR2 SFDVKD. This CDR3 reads CATSDSLIDGYTF. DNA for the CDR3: TGTGCCACCAGTGATTCCTTAATTGATGGCTACACCTTC.

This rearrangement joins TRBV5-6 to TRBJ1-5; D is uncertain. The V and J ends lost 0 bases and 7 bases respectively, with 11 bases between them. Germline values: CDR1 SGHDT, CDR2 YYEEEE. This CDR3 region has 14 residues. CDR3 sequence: CASSLAAGGQPQHF. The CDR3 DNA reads TGTGCCAGCAGCTTGGCGGCAGGAGGGCAGCCCCAGCATTTT. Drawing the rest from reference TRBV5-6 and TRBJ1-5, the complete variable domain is DAGVTQSPTHLIKTRGQQVTLRCSPKSGHDTVSWYQQALGQGPQFIFQYYEEEERQRGNFPDRFSGHQFPNYSSELNVNALLLGDSALYLCASSLAAGGQPQHFGDGTRLSIL.

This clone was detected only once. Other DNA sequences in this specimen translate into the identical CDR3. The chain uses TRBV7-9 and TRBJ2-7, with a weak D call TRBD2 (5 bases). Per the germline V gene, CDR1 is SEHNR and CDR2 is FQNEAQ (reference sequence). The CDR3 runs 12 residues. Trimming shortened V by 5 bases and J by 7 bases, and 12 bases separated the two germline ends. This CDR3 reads CASSLLGGEQYF. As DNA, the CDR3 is TGTGCCAGCAGCCTTCTCGGCGGGGAGCAGTACTTC.

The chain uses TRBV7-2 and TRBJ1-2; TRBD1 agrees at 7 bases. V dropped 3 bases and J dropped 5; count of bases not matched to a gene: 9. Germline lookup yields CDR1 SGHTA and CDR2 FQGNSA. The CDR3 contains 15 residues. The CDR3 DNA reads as TGTGCCAGCAGCTTGGCCGGGACAGCCTCTTATGGCTACACCTTC. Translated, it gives CASSLAGTASYGYTF.

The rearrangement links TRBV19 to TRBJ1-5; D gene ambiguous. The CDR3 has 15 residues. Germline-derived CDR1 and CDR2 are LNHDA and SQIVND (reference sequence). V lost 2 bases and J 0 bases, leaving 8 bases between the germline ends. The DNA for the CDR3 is TGTGCCAGTAGTATAATGGCAAATAGCAATCAGCCCCAGCATTTT. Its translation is CASSIMANSNQPQHF.

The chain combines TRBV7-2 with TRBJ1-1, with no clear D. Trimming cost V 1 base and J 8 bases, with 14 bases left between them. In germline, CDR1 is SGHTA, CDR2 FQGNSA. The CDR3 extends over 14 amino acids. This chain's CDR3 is CASSLGHEGLEAFF. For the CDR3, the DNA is TGTGCCAGCAGCTTAGGGCACGAAGGTTTGGAAGCTTTCTTT.

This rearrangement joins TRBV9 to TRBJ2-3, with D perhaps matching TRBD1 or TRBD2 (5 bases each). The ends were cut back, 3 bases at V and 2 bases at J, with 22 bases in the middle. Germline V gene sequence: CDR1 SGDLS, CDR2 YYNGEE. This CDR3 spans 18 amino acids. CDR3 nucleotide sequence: TGTGCCAGCAGCGCCAACCGGGACCCCACTTCCCCCACAGATACGCAGTATTTT. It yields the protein CASSANRDPTSPTDTQYF.

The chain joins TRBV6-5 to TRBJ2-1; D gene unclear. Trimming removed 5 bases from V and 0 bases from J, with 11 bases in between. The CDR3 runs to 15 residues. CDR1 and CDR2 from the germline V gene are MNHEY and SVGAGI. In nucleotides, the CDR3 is TGTGCCAGCAGTCGGACGGAGAGCTCCTACAATGAGCAGTTCTTC. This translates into CASSRTESSYNEQFF.

The CDR3 is CASKIRGLINQPQHF. The CDR3 nucleotides are TGTGCCAGTAAAATACGGGGACTGATAAATCAGCCCCAGCATTTT. The rearrangement joins TRBV19 to TRBJ1-5; weak D call: TRBD1 (5 bases). V lost 7 bases to trimming and J lost 4 bases, with 17 bases between them. This CDR3 spans 15 amino acids. Germline assignment: CDR1 LNHDA and CDR2 SQIVND (reference sequence).

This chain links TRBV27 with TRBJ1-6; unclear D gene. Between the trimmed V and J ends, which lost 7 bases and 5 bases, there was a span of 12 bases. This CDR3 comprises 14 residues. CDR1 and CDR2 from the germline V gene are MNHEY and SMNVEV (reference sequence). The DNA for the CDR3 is TGTGCCAGCAAGGAAGCGGTGAATAATTCACCCCTCCACTTT. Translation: CASKEAVNNSPLHF.

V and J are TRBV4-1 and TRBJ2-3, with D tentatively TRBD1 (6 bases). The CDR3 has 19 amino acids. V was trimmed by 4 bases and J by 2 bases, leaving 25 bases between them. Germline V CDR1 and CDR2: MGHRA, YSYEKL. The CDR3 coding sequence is TGCGCCAGCAGCCTTCACCGTCTATGGGGGCTGGGGGTCACAGATACGCAGTATTTT. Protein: CASSLHRLWGLGVTDTQYF.

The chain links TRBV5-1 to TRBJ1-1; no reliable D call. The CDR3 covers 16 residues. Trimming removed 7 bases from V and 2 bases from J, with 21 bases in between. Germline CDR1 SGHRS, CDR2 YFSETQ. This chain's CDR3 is CASSRALRTQNTEAFF. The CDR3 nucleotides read TGCGCCAGCTCCCGAGCCCTCCGTACCCAAAACACTGAAGCTTTCTTT.

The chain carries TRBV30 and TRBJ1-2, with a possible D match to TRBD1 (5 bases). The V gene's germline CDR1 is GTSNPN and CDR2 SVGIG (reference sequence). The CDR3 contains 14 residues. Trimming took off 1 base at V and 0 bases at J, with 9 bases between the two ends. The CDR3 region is CAWSGGDSNYGYTF. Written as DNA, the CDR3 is TGTGCCTGGAGTGGGGGGGACTCTAACTATGGCTACACCTTC.

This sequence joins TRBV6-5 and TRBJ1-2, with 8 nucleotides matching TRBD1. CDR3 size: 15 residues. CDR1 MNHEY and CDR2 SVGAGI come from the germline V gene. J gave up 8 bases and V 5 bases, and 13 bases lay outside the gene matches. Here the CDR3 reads CASSPLSSGGGGYTF. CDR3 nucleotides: TGTGCCAGCAGTCCTTTATCATCAGGGGGCGGGGGCTACACCTTC.

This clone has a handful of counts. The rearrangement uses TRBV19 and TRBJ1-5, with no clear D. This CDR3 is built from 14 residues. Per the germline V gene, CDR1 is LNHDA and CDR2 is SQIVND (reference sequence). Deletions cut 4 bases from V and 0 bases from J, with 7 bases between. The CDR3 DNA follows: TGTGCCAGTAGTAGAGACTATAGCAATCAGCCCCAGCATTTT. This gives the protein CASSRDYSNQPQHF.

The CDR3 DNA reads TGCGCCAGCAGCCGGAACTCGACAGGGCCGGACCATGGCTACACCTTC. It specifies CASSRNSTGPDHGYTF. The chain joins TRBV5-1 to TRBJ1-2; 7 positions agree with TRBD1. Per germline, CDR1 SGHRS and CDR2 YFSETQ. Trimming cost V 4 bases and J 6 bases; bases outside gene matches: 15. The CDR3 has 16 amino acids.

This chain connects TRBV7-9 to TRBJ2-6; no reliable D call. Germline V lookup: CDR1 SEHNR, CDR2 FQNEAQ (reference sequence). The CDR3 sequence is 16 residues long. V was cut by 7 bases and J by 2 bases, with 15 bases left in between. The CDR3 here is CASIQGPETGANVLTF. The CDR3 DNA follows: TGTGCCAGCATCCAAGGGCCGGAAACTGGGGCCAACGTCCTGACTTTC.

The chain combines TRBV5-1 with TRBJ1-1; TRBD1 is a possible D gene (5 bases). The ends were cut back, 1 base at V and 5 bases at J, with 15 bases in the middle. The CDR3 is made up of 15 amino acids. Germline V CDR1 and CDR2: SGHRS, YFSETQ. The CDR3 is CASSLTTQGATEAFF. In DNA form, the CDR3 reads TGCGCCAGCAGCTTGACTACCCAGGGTGCGACTGAAGCTTTCTTT.

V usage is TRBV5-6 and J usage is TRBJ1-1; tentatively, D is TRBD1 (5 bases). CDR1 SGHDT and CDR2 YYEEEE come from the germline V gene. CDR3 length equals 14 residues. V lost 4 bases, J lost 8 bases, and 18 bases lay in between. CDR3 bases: TGTGCCAGCAGCCCAGATCCGGGACGGCGAGAAGCTTTCTTT. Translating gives CASSPDPGRREAFF.